This T cell receptor beta chain was profiled in a study of blood T cell repertoires in COVID-19. The CDR3 covers 14 residues. Germline V lookup: CDR1 SGHTA, CDR2 FQGNSA. V dropped 5 bases and J dropped 8; count of bases not matched to a gene: 9. Participants spanned ages 18 to 89 years and resided in around 25 US areas. Cohorts were assigned according to the clinical history that participants reported. In its sample, this clone was seen a few times. TCRdb's copy holds only in-frame clones and misses some; the assay was immunoSEQ multiplex PCR. The sample has 250,000 to 400,000 clones; about nine tenths are singletons.

Sequencing used PBMCs or T cells enriched from blood (not recorded which). The chain recombines TRBV7-2 with TRBJ1-2; TRBD1 aligns across 9 bases. The clonotype comes from a man in his sixties who had recovered from COVID-19. The CDR3 coding sequence is TGTGCCAGCAGCGAGGTAACAGGGGGCTTCGGCTACACCTTC. Translation gives CASSEVTGGFGYTF.